This TCR beta chain stems from a study of T cell repertoires in cytomegalovirus infection. Overall study findings and caveats: CMV-specific TCR beta clonotypes restricted by HLA-C were the ones dominating the ex vivo response. Carriers of CMV plus the relevant HLA were identified by cumulative public TCR beta family frequency.

V was clipped by 5 bases and J by 2 bases; unmatched bases: 10. In germline, CDR1 is SEHNR, CDR2 FQNEAQ (reference sequence). This CDR3 is built from 16 residues. TCRdb analysed the reads with MiXCR anew, one entry per CDR3 protein. The sample contains 400,000 or so distinct CDR3 sequences, around 18% of which appear only once. Comment on this clonotype: Its antigen is not identified.

This TCR came from a human donor in good health (CMV status not recorded). Some clones in this sample may be carry-over from other donors' samples. The sample was PBMCs. This sequence joins TRBV7-9 and TRBJ1-2; TRBD1 matches at 8 bases. CDR3 DNA sequence: TGTGCCAGCAGCATCTACGGGACAGGATGGAACTATGGCTACACCTTC. This sequence encodes CASSIYGTGWNYGYTF.